This TCR beta chain was recorded in a study of shared clonotypes between healthy human individuals. Study information: A donor's plate count was three for CD4 naive and three for CD4 memory; CD8 naive had two and CD8 memory one.

Profiled with immunoSEQ multiplex PCR; TCRdb holds only in-frame clones, not every one. The data contain over a million clones, around 78% of them singletons. V shed 5 bases, J shed 7 bases, and the junction held 5 bases outside the gene matches. Germline assignment: CDR1 MNHNY and CDR2 SVGAGI (reference sequence). There are 13 residues in the CDR3. Study-level findings and limits: Naive subsets typically showed greater estimated richness than memory subsets.

Donors had no recently reported acute infections or vaccinations and were HIV-negative. Researchers partitioned CD4+ cells into CD45RA+ naive and CD45RA-negative memory subsets. For this clone: Its specificity is not known.

The chain links TRBV6-6 to TRBJ1-5; 7 nucleotides agree with TRBD1. The sequenced sample was memory CD4+ T cells from PBMCs. Subset defined: CD45RA-negative fraction. The source is a man younger than 30 in good health. Some clones in this sample may be carry-over from other donors' samples. The CDR3 sequence is CASSPQGRQPQHF. CDR3 DNA sequence: TGTGCCAGCAGTCCACAGGGGAGGCAGCCCCAGCATTTT.